The rows below give T cell receptor beta chains drawn from one sample of a study of shared clonotypes between healthy human individuals. The repertoire was sequenced with immunoSEQ multiplex PCR; TCRdb's copy has only in-frame clones and lacks some. The sample comprises about a million clones, 76% of which are singletons, and over 1.3% rests with the top ten. What was sequenced was memory CD4+ T cells sorted from blood. These TCRs come from a man aged 18 to 29 in good health. CDR3s leave out the opening cysteine and the closing phenylalanine or tryptophan. The listing skips clone size in some rows; elsewhere it reads once, few, many or a size class.

V gene,clone size,CDR3 length,CDR3 protein
TRBV7-8,-,12,ASSLTGTEYEQY
TRBV16,-,11,ASSQSGNSPLH
TRBV6-1,-,12,ASSDSQGRETQY
TRBV29-1,-,11,SVESQGPIGYT
TRBV4-2,-,16,ASSPNHISGGARDTQY
TRBV7-9,few,12,ASSRDTFNQPQH
TRBV14,-,12,ASSRLRTGEGYT
TRBV6-4,-,12,ASSIQDGTGELF
TRBV19,-,16,ASTRVGTSGGNTGELF
TRBV4-3,-,14,ASSLASGRDTGELF
TRBV11-2,-,12,ASSTGRRTGEQF
TRBV18,-,17,ASSLLAPTSGTSTDTQY
TRBV18,-,17,ASSRTLAVEVSNTGELF
TRBV28,once,13,ASSPVPQGAYGYT
TRBV9,few,15,ARQVTSGRAEKETQY
TRBV19,-,13,ASAGVGSYNSPLH
TRBV4-1,-,12,ASSQDLAYETQY
TRBV27,few,12,ASSYASASYEQY
TRBV28,-,14,ASSLRQRIRLTEAF
TRBV28,-,11,ASNRDRAGKLF
TRBV6-5,-,11,ASRDRNTDTQY
TRBV30,few,10,AWSSRNTEAF
TRBV4-3,-,12,ASSPSGLTFGYT
TRBV2,-,13,ASREWSDTNTEAF
TRBV30,-,11,ARGEGHSYEQY
TRBV6-5,-,14,ASSSGTSGLTYEQY
TRBV2,-,12,ASSDWQPYNEQF
TRBV7-2,few,12,ASSLMGRNTEAF
TRBV23-1,-,13,ASSHPDRENSPLH
TRBV2,few,11,ASSRGRTGGKY
TRBV9,few,12,ASSATGTRTEAF
TRBV7-2,-,13,ASSLDGKSVDTQY
TRBV14,-,14,ASSQVVGTFTYEQY
TRBV15,-,13,ATSRDPTLAGELF
TRBV29-1,-,10,SGKEFGETQY
TRBV6-5,-,12,ASAVRTGGNEQF
TRBV7-9,-,12,ASSLGTGPETQY
TRBV11-2,-,15,ASSLGFQGARNTEAF
TRBV9,-,13,ASSVAGVTYNEQF
TRBV19,many,15,ASSISGGAAKYNEQF
TRBV5-1,-,15,ASSLEASGGARETQY
TRBV6-1,-,13,ASSGAPTGRNTIY
TRBV6-6,-,14,ASRPHGRANTGTQY
TRBV5-1,-,12,ASSPIAGGHEQY
TRBV10-2,-,12,ASSESVPNYGYT
TRBV5-1,-,12,ASSFRTDTGELF
TRBV9,-,14,ASSVGADFRTYEQY
TRBV19,-,13,ASSIMDRVTDTQY
TRBV6-5,-,12,ASRRTRGDYGYT
TRBV30,-,11,AWNLQGGNTIY
TRBV6-1,-,10,ASQGATDGYT
TRBV4-3,-,14,ASSQDERLSGNTIY
TRBV9,-,14,ASSVRQGLYTDTQY
TRBV28,-,13,ASTLPGQGGQPQH
TRBV2,once,11,ASNRGGNTEAF
TRBV12-5,-,11,ASVLQGLETQY
TRBV2,few,11,ASSAQGSSEQY
TRBV28,-,10,ASSAQGYGYT
TRBV28,-,11,ASRSDRGYGYT
TRBV6-5,-,11,ASSTDRGTEAF